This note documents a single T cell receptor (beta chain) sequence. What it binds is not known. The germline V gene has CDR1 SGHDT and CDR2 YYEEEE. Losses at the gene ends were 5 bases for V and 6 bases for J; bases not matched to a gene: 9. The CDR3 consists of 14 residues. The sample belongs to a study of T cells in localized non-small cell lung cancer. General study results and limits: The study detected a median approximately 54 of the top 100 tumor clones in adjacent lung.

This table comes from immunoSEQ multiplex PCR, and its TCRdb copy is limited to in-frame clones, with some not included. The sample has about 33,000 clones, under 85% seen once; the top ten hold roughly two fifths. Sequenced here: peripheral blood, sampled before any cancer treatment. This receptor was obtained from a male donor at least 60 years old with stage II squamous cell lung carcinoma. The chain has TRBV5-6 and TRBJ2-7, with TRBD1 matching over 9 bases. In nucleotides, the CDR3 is TGTGCCAGCAGTCCGGACAGGGGATTTGGCGAGCAGTACTTC. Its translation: CASSPDRGFGEQYF.